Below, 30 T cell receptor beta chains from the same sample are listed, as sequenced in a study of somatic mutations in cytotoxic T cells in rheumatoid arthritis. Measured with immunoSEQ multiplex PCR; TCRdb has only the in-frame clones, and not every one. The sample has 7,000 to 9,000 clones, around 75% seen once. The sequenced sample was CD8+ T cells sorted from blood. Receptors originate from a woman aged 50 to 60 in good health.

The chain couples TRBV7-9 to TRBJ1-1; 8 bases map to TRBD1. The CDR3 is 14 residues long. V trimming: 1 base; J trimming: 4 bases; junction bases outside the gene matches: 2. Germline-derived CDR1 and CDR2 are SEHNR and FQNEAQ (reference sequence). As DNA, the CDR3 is TGTGCCAGCAGCTTAGGGACAGGGATCACTGAAGCTTTCTTT. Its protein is CASSLGTGITEAFF.

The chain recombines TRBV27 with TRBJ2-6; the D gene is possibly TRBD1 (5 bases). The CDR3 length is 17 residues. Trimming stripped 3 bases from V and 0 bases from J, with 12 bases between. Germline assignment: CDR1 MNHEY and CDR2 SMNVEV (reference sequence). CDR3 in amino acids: CASSLYRQYSGANVLTF. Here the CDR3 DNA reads TGTGCCAGCAGTTTGTACCGACAGTACTCTGGGGCCAACGTCCTGACTTTC.

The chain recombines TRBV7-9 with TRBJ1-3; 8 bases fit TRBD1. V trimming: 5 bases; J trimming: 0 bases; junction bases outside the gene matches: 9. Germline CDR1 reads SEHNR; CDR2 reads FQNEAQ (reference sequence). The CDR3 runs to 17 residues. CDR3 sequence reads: CASSGSQGVNSGNTIYF. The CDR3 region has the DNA TGTGCCAGCAGCGGATCACAGGGGGTAAACTCTGGAAACACCATATATTTT. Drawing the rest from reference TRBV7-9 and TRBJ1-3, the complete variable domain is DTGVSQNPRHKITKRGQNVTFRCDPISEHNRLYWYRQTLGQGPEFLTYFQNEAQLEKSRLLSDRFSAERPKGSFSTLEIQRTEQGDSAMYLCASSGSQGVNSGNTIYFGEGSWLTVV.

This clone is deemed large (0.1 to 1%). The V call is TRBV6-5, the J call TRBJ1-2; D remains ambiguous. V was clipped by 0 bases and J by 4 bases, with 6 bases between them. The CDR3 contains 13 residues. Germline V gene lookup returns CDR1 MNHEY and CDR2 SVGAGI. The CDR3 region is CASSYSAVYGYTF. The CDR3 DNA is TGTGCCAGCAGTTACTCGGCAGTCTATGGCTACACCTTC.

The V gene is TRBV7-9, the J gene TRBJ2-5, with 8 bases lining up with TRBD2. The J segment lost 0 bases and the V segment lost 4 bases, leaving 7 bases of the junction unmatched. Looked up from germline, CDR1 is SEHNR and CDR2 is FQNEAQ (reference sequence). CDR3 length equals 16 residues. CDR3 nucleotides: TGTGCCAGCAGCTCGCGGGTTAGCGGGGACCAAGAGACCCAGTACTTC. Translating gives CASSSRVSGDQETQYF.

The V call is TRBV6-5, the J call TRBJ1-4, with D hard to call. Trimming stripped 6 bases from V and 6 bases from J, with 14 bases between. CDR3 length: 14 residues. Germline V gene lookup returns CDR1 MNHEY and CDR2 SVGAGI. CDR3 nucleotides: TGTGCCAGCAGCCCCTGGGTGGGAGATGAAAAACTGTTTTTT. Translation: CASSPWVGDEKLFF.

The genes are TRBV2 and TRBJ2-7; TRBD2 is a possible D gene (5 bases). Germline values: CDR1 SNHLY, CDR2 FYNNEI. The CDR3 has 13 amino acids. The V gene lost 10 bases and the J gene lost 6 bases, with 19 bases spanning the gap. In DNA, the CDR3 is TGTGCCAAAAGTTTGGACTCCTGGTCCGAGCAGTACTTC. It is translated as CAKSLDSWSEQYF. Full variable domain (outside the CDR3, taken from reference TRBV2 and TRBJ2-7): EPEVTQTPSHQVTQMGQEVILRCVPISNHLYFYWYRQILGQKVEFLVSFYNNEISEKSEIFDDQFSVERPDGSNFTLKIRSTKLEDSAMYFCAKSLDSWSEQYFGPGTRLTVT.

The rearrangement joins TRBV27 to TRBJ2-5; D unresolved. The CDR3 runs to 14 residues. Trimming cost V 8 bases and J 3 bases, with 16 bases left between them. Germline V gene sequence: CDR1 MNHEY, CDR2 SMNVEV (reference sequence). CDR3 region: CASGPAYSKETQYF. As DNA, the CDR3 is TGTGCCAGCGGGCCCGCATACTCTAAAGAGACCCAGTACTTC.

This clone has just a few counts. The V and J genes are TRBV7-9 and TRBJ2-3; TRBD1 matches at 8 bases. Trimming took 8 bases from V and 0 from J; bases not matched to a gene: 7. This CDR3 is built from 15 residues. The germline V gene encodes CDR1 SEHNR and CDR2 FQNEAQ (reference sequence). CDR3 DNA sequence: TGTGCCAGCTACCCCCGGGACAGGAGCACAGATACGCAGTATTTT. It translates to CASYPRDRSTDTQYF.

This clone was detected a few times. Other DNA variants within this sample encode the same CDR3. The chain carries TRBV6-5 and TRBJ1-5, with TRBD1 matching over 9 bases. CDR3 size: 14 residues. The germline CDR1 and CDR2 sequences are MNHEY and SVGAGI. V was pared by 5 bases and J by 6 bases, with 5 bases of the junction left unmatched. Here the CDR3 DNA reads TGTGCCAGCAGTGAAGGGACAGGGCTTCAGCCCCAGCATTTT. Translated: CASSEGTGLQPQHF.

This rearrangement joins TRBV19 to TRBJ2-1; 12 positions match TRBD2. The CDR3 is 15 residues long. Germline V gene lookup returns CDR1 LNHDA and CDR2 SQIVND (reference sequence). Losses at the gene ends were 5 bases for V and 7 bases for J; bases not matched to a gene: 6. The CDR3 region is CASSPLAGGRNEQFF. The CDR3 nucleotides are TGTGCCAGTAGTCCCCTAGCGGGGGGGCGGAATGAGCAGTTCTTC.

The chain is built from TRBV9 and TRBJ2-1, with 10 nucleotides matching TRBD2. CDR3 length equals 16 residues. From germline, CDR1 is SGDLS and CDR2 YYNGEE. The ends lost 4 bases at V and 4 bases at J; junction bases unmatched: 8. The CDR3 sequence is CASSPTLAGGYNEQFF. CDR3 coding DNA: TGTGCCAGCAGCCCCACTTTAGCGGGGGGATACAATGAGCAGTTCTTC.

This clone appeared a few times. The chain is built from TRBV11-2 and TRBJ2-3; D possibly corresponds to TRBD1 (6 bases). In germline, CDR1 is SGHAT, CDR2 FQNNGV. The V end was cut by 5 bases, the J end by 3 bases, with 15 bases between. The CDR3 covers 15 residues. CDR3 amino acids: CASSPGTMGTDTQYF. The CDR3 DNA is TGTGCCAGCAGCCCCGGGACAATGGGGACAGATACGCAGTATTTT.

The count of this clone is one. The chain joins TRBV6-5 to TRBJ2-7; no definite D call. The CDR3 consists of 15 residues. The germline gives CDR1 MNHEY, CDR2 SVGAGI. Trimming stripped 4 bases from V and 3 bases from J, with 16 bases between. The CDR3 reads CASSSSQSLVYEQYF. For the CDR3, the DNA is TGTGCCAGCAGTTCTTCCCAGTCCCTGGTCTACGAGCAGTACTTC.

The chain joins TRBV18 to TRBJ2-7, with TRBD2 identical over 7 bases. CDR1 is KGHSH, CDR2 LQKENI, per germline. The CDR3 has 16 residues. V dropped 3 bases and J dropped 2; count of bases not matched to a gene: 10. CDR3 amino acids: CASSPGGTILTYEQYF. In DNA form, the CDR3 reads TGTGCCAGCTCACCGGGGGGGACGATACTTACCTACGAGCAGTACTTC.

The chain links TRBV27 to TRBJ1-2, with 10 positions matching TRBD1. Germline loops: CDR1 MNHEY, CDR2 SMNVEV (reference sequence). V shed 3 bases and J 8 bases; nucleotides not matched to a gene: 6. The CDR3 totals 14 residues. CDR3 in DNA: TGTGCCAGCAGTTTCGGGACAGGGGATTGGGGCTACACCTTC. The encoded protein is CASSFGTGDWGYTF.

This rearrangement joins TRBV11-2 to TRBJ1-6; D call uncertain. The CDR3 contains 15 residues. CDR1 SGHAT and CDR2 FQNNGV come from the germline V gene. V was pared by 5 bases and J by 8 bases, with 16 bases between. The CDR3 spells CASSRFPVGDSPLHF. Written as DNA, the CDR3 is TGTGCCAGCAGCCGCTTCCCCGTTGGAGATTCACCCCTCCACTTT. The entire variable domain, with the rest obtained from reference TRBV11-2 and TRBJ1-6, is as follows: EAGVAQSPRYKIIEKRQSVAFWCNPISGHATLYWYQQILGQGPKLLIQFQNNGVVDDSQLPKDRFSAERLKGVDSTLKIQPAKLEDSAVYLCASSRFPVGDSPLHFGNGTRLTVT.

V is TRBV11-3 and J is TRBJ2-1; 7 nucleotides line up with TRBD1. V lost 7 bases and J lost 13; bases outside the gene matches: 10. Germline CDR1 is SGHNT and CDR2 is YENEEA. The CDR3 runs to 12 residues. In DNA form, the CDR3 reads TGTGCCAGCAACCGATGGGGGACAGCCCAGTTCTTC. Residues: CASNRWGTAQFF. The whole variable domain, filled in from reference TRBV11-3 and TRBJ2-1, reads EAGVVQSPRYKIIEKKQPVAFWCNPISGHNTLYWYLQNLGQGPELLIRYENEEAVDDSQLPKDRFSAERLKGVDSTLKIQPAELGDSAVYLCASNRWGTAQFFGPGTRLTVL.

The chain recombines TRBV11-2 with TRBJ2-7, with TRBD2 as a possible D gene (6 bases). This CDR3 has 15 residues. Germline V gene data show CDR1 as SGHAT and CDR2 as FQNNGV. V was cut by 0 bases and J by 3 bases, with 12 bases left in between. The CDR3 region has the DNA TGTGCCAGCAGCTTAGATCGGGGGTTTGTCTACGAGCAGTACTTC. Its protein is CASSLDRGFVYEQYF.

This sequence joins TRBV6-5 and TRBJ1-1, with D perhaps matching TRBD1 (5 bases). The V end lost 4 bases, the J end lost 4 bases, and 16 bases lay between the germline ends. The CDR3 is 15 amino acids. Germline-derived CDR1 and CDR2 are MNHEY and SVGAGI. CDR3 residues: CASSLVHRRGTEAFF. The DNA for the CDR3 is TGTGCCAGCAGTTTAGTGCACAGGAGGGGCACTGAAGCTTTCTTT.

CDR3 sequence reads: CASSDKGLYEQYF. In DNA form, the CDR3 reads TGTGCCAGCAGTGATAAAGGACTCTACGAGCAGTACTTC. The chain has TRBV2 and TRBJ2-7; possible D gene TRBD2, 5 bases. The CDR3 is 13 residues long. Germline CDR1 and CDR2: SNHLY and FYNNEI. Deletions cut 3 bases from V and 3 bases from J, with 9 bases between. Full variable domain (rest looked up from reference TRBV2 and TRBJ2-7): EPEVTQTPSHQVTQMGQEVILRCVPISNHLYFYWYRQILGQKVEFLVSFYNNEISEKSEIFDDQFSVERPDGSNFTLKIRSTKLEDSAMYFCASSDKGLYEQYFGPGTRLTVT.

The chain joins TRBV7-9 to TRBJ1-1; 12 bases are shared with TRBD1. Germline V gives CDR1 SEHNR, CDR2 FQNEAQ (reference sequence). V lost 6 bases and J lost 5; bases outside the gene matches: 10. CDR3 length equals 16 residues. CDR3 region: CASRAGTGGWGTEAFF. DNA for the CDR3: TGTGCCAGCAGAGCCGGGACAGGGGGCTGGGGAACTGAAGCTTTCTTT.

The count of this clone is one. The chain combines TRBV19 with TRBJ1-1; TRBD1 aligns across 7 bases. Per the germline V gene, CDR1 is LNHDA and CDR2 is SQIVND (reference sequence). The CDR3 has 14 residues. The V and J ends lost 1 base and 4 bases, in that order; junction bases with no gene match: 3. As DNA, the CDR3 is TGTGCCAGTAGTATAGGCCCAGGGGGCACTGAAGCTTTCTTT. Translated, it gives CASSIGPGGTEAFF.

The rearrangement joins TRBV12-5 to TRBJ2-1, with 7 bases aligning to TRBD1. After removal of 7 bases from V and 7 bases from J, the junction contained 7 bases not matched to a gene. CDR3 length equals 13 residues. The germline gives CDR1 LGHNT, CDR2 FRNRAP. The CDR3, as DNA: TGTGCTAGTGTAGGGGGCCCCGATAATGAGCAGTTCTTC. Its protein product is CASVGGPDNEQFF.

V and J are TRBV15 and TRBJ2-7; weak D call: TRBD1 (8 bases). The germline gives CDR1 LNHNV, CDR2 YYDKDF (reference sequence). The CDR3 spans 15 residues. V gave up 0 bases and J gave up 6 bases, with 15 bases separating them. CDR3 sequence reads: CATSRDGNRGGEQYF. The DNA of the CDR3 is TGTGCCACCAGCAGAGATGGAAACAGGGGGGGCGAGCAGTACTTC.

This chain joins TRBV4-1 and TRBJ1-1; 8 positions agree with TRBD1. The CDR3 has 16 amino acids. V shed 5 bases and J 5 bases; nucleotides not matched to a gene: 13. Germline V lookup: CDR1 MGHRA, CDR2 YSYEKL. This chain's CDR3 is CASSSGQGAWETEAFF. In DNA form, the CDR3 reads TGCGCCAGCAGCTCAGGACAGGGAGCGTGGGAGACTGAAGCTTTCTTT.

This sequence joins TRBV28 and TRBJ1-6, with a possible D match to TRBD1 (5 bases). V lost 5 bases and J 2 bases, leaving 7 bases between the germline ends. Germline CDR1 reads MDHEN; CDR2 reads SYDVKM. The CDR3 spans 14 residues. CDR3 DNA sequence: TGTGCCAGCAGTGGGGCACCCTATAATTCACCCCTCCACTTT. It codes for CASSGAPYNSPLHF.

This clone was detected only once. CDR3 amino acids: CASRPGTESSYEQYF. The CDR3 DNA reads as TGCGCCAGCAGACCCGGGACAGAATCCTCCTACGAGCAGTACTTC. The chain uses TRBV5-1 and TRBJ2-7; 7 bases map to TRBD1. Germline values: CDR1 SGHRS, CDR2 YFSETQ. Trimming took 5 bases from V and 0 from J; bases not matched to a gene: 8. The CDR3 sequence is 15 residues long. The full variable domain, with the rest looked up from reference TRBV5-1 and TRBJ2-7, is KAGVTQTPRYLIKTRGQQVTLSCSPISGHRSVSWYQQTPGQGLQFLFEYFSETQRNKGNFPGRFSGRQFSNSRSEMNVSTLELGDSALYLCASRPGTESSYEQYFGPGTRLTVT.

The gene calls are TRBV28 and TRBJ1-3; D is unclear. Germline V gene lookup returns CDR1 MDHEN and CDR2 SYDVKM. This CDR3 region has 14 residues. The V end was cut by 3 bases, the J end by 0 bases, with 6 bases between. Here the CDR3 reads CASSFLSSGNTIYF. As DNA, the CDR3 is TGTGCCAGCAGTTTCTTGAGCTCTGGAAACACCATATATTTT.

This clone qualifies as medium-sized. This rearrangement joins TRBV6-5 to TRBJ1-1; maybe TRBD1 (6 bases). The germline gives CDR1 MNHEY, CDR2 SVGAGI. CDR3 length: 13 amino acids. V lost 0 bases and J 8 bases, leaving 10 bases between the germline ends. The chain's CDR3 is CASSYSDSPEAFF. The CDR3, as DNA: TGTGCCAGCAGTTACTCGGACAGCCCGGAAGCTTTCTTT.